This T cell receptor beta chain was recovered during a study of T cell changes during pregnancy in multiple sclerosis. The CDR3 has 15 residues. Per the germline V gene, CDR1 is SGHVS and CDR2 is FNYEAQ. V gave up 0 bases and J gave up 2 bases; unmatched junction bases: 2. Sequenced by immunoSEQ multiplex PCR; TCRdb stores in-frame clones only, minus some. This sample yields approximately 99,000 clones, of which 90% are seen a single time; 0.7% to 0.9% belongs to the top ten. The source was peripheral blood, collected in the second trimester of pregnancy. V is TRBV7-6 and J is TRBJ2-7; 9 bases are a match to TRBD2. The TCR was taken from a female donor in good health, enrolled as a control in a pregnancy study. CDR3 sequence (DNA): TGTGCCAGCAGCTTAGCGGCTAGCGGGACCTACGAGCAGTACTTC. Translating it yields CASSLAASGTYEQYF.